A few counts support the clone carrying this T cell receptor (beta chain). The antigen is unknown. The germline V gene encodes CDR1 MDHEN and CDR2 SYDVKM. Trimming stripped 2 bases from V and 11 bases from J, with 24 bases between. The CDR3 is 16 amino acids. Produced via immunoSEQ multiplex PCR; TCRdb's table is partial and in-frame only. The sample lists under 30,000 clones, less than 60% occurring once. The entry originates in a study of cytotoxic CD8 clonotypes in ibrutinib-treated CLL. Study-wide findings and caveats: Shared public clonotypes were rare, and on treatment they either got smaller or stayed the same. Researchers report that baseline clonality outpaced age-matched healthy donors and tracked circulating CD8+ T-cell counts.

This clonotype was sampled from a human donor with chronic lymphocytic leukemia. The material sequenced was PBMCs, taken before ibrutinib treatment. This sequence joins TRBV28 and TRBJ1-2; TRBD1 is a possible D gene (6 bases). The CDR3 region is CASSLGPQGPDEQYTF. The CDR3, as DNA: TGTGCCAGCAGTTTAGGTCCACAGGGTCCCGATGAGCAATACACCTTC.